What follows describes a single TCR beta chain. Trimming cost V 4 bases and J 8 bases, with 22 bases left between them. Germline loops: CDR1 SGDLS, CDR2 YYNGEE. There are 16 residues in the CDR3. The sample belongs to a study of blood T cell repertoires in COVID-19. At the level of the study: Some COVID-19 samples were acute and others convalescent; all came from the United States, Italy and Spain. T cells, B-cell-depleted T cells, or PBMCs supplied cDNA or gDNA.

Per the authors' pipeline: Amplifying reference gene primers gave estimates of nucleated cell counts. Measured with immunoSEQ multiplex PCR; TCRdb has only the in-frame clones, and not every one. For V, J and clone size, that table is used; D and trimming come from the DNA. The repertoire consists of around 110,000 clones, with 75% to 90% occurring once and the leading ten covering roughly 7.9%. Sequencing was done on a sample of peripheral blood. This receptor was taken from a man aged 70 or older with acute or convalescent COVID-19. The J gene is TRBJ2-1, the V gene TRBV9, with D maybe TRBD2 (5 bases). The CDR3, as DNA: TGTGCCAGCAGCCCCTTGGTGGGAGTTGACTCGGATGAGCAGTTCTTC. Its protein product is CASSPLVGVDSDEQFF.